The present entry profiles one TCR beta chain with its context. The antigen remains unidentified. This table comes from immunoSEQ multiplex PCR, and its TCRdb copy is limited to in-frame clones, with some not included. The sample records 700,000 to 950,000 clones, roughly 96% being singletons. Cells designated naive CD8 were CD45RO-negative and were positively selected for CCR7, with terminally differentiated effector memory CD45RA+ cells excluded. This sample stems from a study of shared clonotypes between healthy human individuals. As for the study in general: Each donor's CD8 memory used one plate, CD8 naive two, each CD4 subset three. Study-level points and caveats: Generally, estimated richness proved larger in naive subsets than it did in memory subsets. It was anticipated that sequencing depth would influence how many clonotypes donors shared. Clonotypes shared by all four sorted-subset donors had higher generation probabilities than non-shared clonotypes.

The germline V gene has CDR1 SGDLS and CDR2 YYNGEE. V shed 5 bases, J shed 5 bases, and the junction held 8 bases outside the gene matches. This CDR3 region has 14 residues. The sample comprised naive CD8+ T cells sorted from blood. The V and J genes are TRBV9 and TRBJ2-5; 8 nucleotides match TRBD2. This receptor was taken from a man aged 25-45 years in good health. The CDR3 loop reads CASSETSDLETQYF. The CDR3 nucleotides read TGTGCCAGCAGTGAGACTAGCGATTTGGAGACCCAGTACTTC.